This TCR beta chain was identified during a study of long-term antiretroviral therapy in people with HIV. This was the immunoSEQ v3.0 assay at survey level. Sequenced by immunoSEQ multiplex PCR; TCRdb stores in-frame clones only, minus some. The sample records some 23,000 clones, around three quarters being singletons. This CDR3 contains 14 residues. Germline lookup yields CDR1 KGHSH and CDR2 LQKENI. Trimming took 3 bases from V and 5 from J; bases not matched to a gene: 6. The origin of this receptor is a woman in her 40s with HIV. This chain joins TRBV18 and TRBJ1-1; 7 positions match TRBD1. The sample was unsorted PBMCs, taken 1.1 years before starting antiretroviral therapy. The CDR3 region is CASSPRQGDTEAFF. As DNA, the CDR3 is TGTGCCAGCTCACCCCGACAGGGTGATACTGAAGCTTTCTTT. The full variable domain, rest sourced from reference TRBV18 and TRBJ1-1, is NAGVMQNPRHLVRRRGQEARLRCSPMKGHSHVYWYRQLPEEGLKFMVYLQKENIIDESGMPKERFSAEFPKEGPSILRIQQVVRGDSAAYFCASSPRQGDTEAFFGQGTRLTVV.